This entry lists 26 T cell receptor beta chains sequenced from one sample in a study of T cell responses to AZD1222 COVID-19 vaccine. Only in-frame clones appear in the TCRdb table, and some are missing; sequencing was by immunoSEQ multiplex PCR. The data show about 73,000 clones, with around 88% seen just once and about a fifth held by the top ten. The source was peripheral blood, collected on day 0 of AZD1222 vaccination. The receptors were gathered from an adult in good health.

This chain uses TRBV30 with TRBJ1-6, with TRBD1 identical over 8 bases. Germline CDR1 reads GTSNPN; CDR2 reads SVGIG (reference sequence). The V and J ends lost 2 bases and 13 bases, in that order; junction bases with no gene match: 4. This CDR3 comprises 12 residues. This chain's CDR3 is CAWSSGDRPLHF. The CDR3, as DNA: TGTGCCTGGAGTTCCGGGGACAGGCCCCTCCACTTT.

The rearrangement joins TRBV6-2 or TRBV6-3 to TRBJ1-1; D unresolved. V lost 4 bases, J lost 7 bases, and 10 bases lay in between. The CDR3 loop spans 12 amino acids. Germline assignment: CDR1 MNHEY and CDR2 SVGEGT. The CDR3 sequence: CASSFQSIEAFF. Written as DNA, the CDR3 is TGTGCCAGCAGTTTCCAATCAATTGAAGCTTTCTTT.

As DNA, the CDR3 is TGTGCCAGCTCACCTAAACGGGAGGGCACTGAAGCTTTCTTT. This codes for CASSPKREGTEAFF. V gene TRBV18 combines with J gene TRBJ1-1; D is unclear. Trimming cost V 3 bases and J 4 bases, with 12 bases left between them. This CDR3 is 14 amino acids long. From germline, CDR1 is KGHSH and CDR2 LQKENI.

J is TRBJ1-1 and V is TRBV7-3; no reliable D call. The germline V gene has CDR1 SGHTA and CDR2 FQGTGA. The CDR3 is 15 residues long. The V and J ends lost 1 base and 2 bases respectively, with 11 bases between them. CDR3 region: CASSLISGKNTEAFF. DNA for the CDR3: TGTGCCAGCAGCTTAATTTCGGGGAAAAACACTGAAGCTTTCTTT.

This chain uses TRBV19 with TRBJ1-5; tentative D call: TRBD1 (6 bases). The CDR3 runs 17 residues. The germline CDR1 and CDR2 sequences are LNHDA and SQIVND (reference sequence). The V end was cut by 6 bases, the J end by 0 bases, with 18 bases between. CDR3 bases: TGTGCCAGTAGCCGCGAGGACGACAGGAATAGCAATCAGCCCCAGCATTTT. As protein: CASSREDDRNSNQPQHF.

The V gene is TRBV14, the J gene TRBJ1-6; D unresolved. The CDR3 is 14 amino acids. The germline V and J ends were trimmed by 4 bases and 4 bases, with 8 bases remaining between them. The germline V gene has CDR1 SGHDN and CDR2 FVKESK. The CDR3 nucleotides read TGTGCCAGCAGCCGAAGAGGGTATAATTCACCCCTCCACTTT. It yields the protein CASSRRGYNSPLHF.

V usage is TRBV24-1 and J usage is TRBJ1-2; the D gene is possibly TRBD1 (5 bases). The CDR3 length is 16 residues. Germline CDR1 reads KGHDR; CDR2 reads SFDVKD. The V gene lost 3 bases and the J gene lost 4 bases, with 17 bases spanning the gap. The CDR3 DNA is TGTGCCACCAGTGATGCTTGGGGCGCCGTTGGCTATGGCTACACCTTC. It specifies CATSDAWGAVGYGYTF.

The rearrangement uses TRBV6-5 and TRBJ1-2; D gene ambiguous. The CDR3 has 14 residues. From germline, CDR1 is MNHEY and CDR2 SVGAGI. Deletions cut 5 bases from V and 3 bases from J, with 13 bases between. In DNA, the CDR3 is TGTGCCAGCAGTAATCTTCAGCGGGACTATGGCTACACCTTC. Translating gives CASSNLQRDYGYTF.

As regards this clone: In the same sample, other DNA sequences code for this CDR3. The chain combines TRBV27 with TRBJ2-7; maybe TRBD1 (7 bases). Germline V gene sequence: CDR1 MNHEY, CDR2 SMNVEV (reference sequence). V was pared by 5 bases and J by 2 bases, with 10 bases between. CDR3 length equals 13 residues. CDR3 in amino acids: CASSPRGAYEQYF. CDR3 DNA: TGTGCCAGCAGTCCCAGGGGGGCCTACGAGCAGTACTTC.

The chain carries TRBV9 and TRBJ2-7; 9 bases agree with TRBD1. CDR1 and CDR2 from the germline V gene are SGDLS and YYNGEE. V shed 5 bases, J shed 1 base, and the junction held 4 bases outside the gene matches. This CDR3 has 14 amino acids. The CDR3 nucleotides are TGTGCCAGCAGTACCGGGACAGGGTCCTACGAGCAGTACTTC. Its translation is CASSTGTGSYEQYF.

V is TRBV18 and J is TRBJ1-5; D is ambiguous. Trimming cost V 0 bases and J 4 bases, with 1 base left between them. This CDR3 is 12 amino acids long. Germline lookup yields CDR1 KGHSH and CDR2 LQKENI. The CDR3 DNA reads TGTGCCAGCTCACCACCGAATCAGCCCCAGCATTTT. Protein: CASSPPNQPQHF.

The CDR3 bases are TGTGCCAGCAGCCAAGGGTCAGGTTTCTACGAGCAGTACTTC. It translates to CASSQGSGFYEQYF. V and J are TRBV3-1 (or the pseudogene TRBV3-2) and TRBJ2-7; D is ambiguous. Germline loops: CDR1 LGHDT, CDR2 YNNKEL (reference sequence). V was shortened by 1 base and J by 3 bases, with 10 bases between the two germline ends. This CDR3 spans 14 amino acids.

The chain links TRBV10-3 to TRBJ2-3; possibly TRBD1 or TRBD2 for D (5 bases each). The CDR3 has 17 residues. CDR1 and CDR2 from the germline V gene are ENHRY and SYGVKD. Between the trimmed V and J ends, which lost 3 bases and 0 bases, there was a span of 16 bases. In nucleotides, the CDR3 is TGTGCCATCAGTGACAGGGATCAAGGACTTAGCACAGATACGCAGTATTTT. Translated, it gives CAISDRDQGLSTDTQYF.

This clone was seen only a few times. The V call is TRBV9, the J call TRBJ2-1; weak D call: TRBD1 (8 bases). CDR1 is SGDLS and CDR2 is YYNGEE in the germline V gene. V was pared by 3 bases and J by 7 bases, with 20 bases between. This CDR3 has 16 residues. CDR3 sequence (DNA): TGTGCCAGCAGCGGGAGGGCCGGACAGGGAGGGAATGAGCAGTTCTTC. This sequence encodes CASSGRAGQGGNEQFF.

This clone was picked up one time. The CDR3 reads CASTTGGDFQPQHF. The CDR3 DNA sequence: TGTGCCAGCACTACCGGGGGGGATTTCCAGCCCCAGCATTTT. This chain connects TRBV28 to TRBJ1-5, with D perhaps TRBD1 (5 bases). The CDR3 has 14 amino acids. The germline V gene has CDR1 MDHEN and CDR2 SYDVKM. Between the trimmed V and J ends, which lost 7 bases and 7 bases, there was a span of 17 bases.

The chain uses TRBV7-2 and TRBJ2-1, with 7 bases fitting TRBD1. The CDR3 has 15 residues. Germline loops: CDR1 SGHTA, CDR2 FQGNSA. V was clipped by 4 bases and J by 2 bases; unmatched bases: 5. This CDR3 reads CASSSDRAAYNEQFF. The CDR3 DNA reads TGTGCCAGCAGCTCCGACAGGGCGGCCTACAATGAGCAGTTCTTC.

CDR3 sequence (DNA): TGTGCCATCCCGAACAGGGGACGGAGCACAGATACGCAGTATTTT. This translates into CAIPNRGRSTDTQYF. The chain employs TRBV27 and TRBJ2-3; 7 nucleotides agree with TRBD1. Germline values: CDR1 MNHEY, CDR2 SMNVEV (reference sequence). The J segment lost 0 bases and the V segment lost 10 bases, leaving 10 bases of the junction unmatched. The CDR3 loop spans 15 amino acids.

The gene calls are TRBV6-5 and TRBJ2-1; 7 nucleotides line up with TRBD1. The length of the CDR3 is 12 residues. With 6 bases clipped from V and 10 bases from J, the junction kept 6 bases outside the gene matches. Germline V CDR1 and CDR2: MNHEY, SVGAGI. The chain's CDR3 is CASSDRVEEQFF. As DNA, the CDR3 is TGTGCCAGCAGCGACAGGGTTGAGGAGCAGTTCTTC.

The rearrangement links TRBV10-3 to TRBJ2-2, with 7 positions matching TRBD1. Looked up from germline, CDR1 is ENHRY and CDR2 is SYGVKD. The V gene end was trimmed by 4 bases and the J gene end by 6 bases; junction bases not matched to a gene: 5. CDR3 length equals 14 residues. The CDR3 spells CAISVDQGAGELFF. The CDR3 nucleotides read TGTGCCATCAGTGTGGACCAGGGGGCCGGGGAGCTGTTTTTT.

The gene calls are TRBV9 and TRBJ1-1, with 7 positions matching TRBD1. The CDR3 loop spans 15 amino acids. Germline assignment: CDR1 SGDLS and CDR2 YYNGEE. J lost 4 bases, V lost 3 bases, and 9 bases had no gene match. In DNA form, the CDR3 reads TGTGCCAGCAGCGGATACAGGGGAGCTGGCACTGAAGCTTTCTTT. Its translation: CASSGYRGAGTEAFF.

This clone was seen only once. The chain joins TRBV30 to TRBJ1-2; 7 bases map to TRBD1. The CDR3 is 13 residues long. Trimming removed 4 bases from V and 8 bases from J; junction bases left unmatched: 10. Germline V CDR1 and CDR2: GTSNPN, SVGIG (reference sequence). CDR3 residues: CAWTLDRVGGYTF. CDR3 in DNA: TGTGCCTGGACCCTTGACAGGGTCGGAGGCTACACCTTC. The complete variable domain, with remaining parts taken from reference TRBV30 and TRBJ1-2, reads SQTIHQWPATLVQPVGSPLSLECTVEGTSNPNLYWYRQAAGRGLQLLFYSVGIGQISSEVPQNLSASRPQDRQFILSSKKLLLSDSGFYLCAWTLDRVGGYTFGSGTRLTVV.

V usage is TRBV10-3 and J usage is TRBJ1-1, with TRBD1 matching over 8 bases. V lost 4 bases to trimming and J lost 1 base; unmatched junction nucleotides: 8. The CDR3 contains 16 residues. CDR1 is ENHRY and CDR2 is SYGVKD in the germline V gene. The DNA of the CDR3 is TGTGCCATCAGTGGTACAGGGGGATCGGGGAACACTGAAGCTTTCTTT. Translated, it gives CAISGTGGSGNTEAFF.

The gene calls are TRBV6-5 and TRBJ2-7, with TRBD1 identical over 7 bases. The germline gives CDR1 MNHEY, CDR2 SVGAGI. J gave up 0 bases and V 6 bases, and 8 bases lay outside the gene matches. The CDR3 runs to 15 residues. CDR3 DNA sequence: TGTGCCAGCAGCAAAAGACAGGGACCCTCCTACGAGCAGTACTTC. Its translation is CASSKRQGPSYEQYF.

This chain links TRBV2 with TRBJ2-3; 9 bases match TRBD1. There are 14 residues in the CDR3. Germline values: CDR1 SNHLY, CDR2 FYNNEI. V was pared by 6 bases and J by 1 base, with 2 bases of the junction left unmatched. The DNA for the CDR3 is TGTGCCAGCAGAAGGACAGGGGGCACAGATACGCAGTATTTT. It translates to CASRRTGGTDTQYF.

The chain carries TRBV4-1 and TRBJ2-1, with D tentatively TRBD1 or TRBD2 (5 bases each). Germline CDR1 reads MGHRA; CDR2 reads YSYEKL. The CDR3 is 17 amino acids. The V and J ends lost 0 bases and 4 bases respectively, with 16 bases between them. The CDR3 is CASSQDLSGPWYNEQFF. The DNA for the CDR3 is TGCGCCAGCAGCCAAGATCTTTCGGGACCCTGGTACAATGAGCAGTTCTTC.

J is TRBJ2-2 and V is TRBV19, with 8 bases matching TRBD2. The CDR3 extends over 16 amino acids. The trim removed 6 bases at V and 4 bases at J, leaving 10 bases unmatched. The V gene's germline CDR1 is LNHDA and CDR2 SQIVND (reference sequence). The CDR3 bases are TGTGCCAGTAGCCTTACTAGCGGCGGAGGCACCGGGGAGCTGTTTTTT. This translates into CASSLTSGGGTGELFF.